The clone carrying this T cell receptor (beta chain) has only a few counts. The antigen remains unidentified. Germline V gene data show CDR1 as SGHRS and CDR2 as YFSETQ. The CDR3 runs 13 residues. V was trimmed by 0 bases and J by 4 bases, leaving 8 bases between them. This entry comes from a study of identical twins. Points from the study as a whole: The analysis was cross-sectional rather than longitudinal within donors.

TCRdb re-analysed the 5' RACE reads in MiXCR, keeping a single row per CDR3 protein. The sample shows over 250,000 distinct CDR3 sequences, 8% to 9.5% of them seen only once. The data also belong to a second study, concerning yellow fever vaccine responses in identical twins.

Sequenced input: CD8+ T cells sorted from blood. This receptor was taken from a woman younger than 35 in good health. This chain uses TRBV5-1 with TRBJ2-7; D not resolved. CDR3 amino acids: CASSLVPEYEQYF. The CDR3 nucleotides are TGCGCCAGCAGCTTGGTGCCCGAGTACGAGCAGTACTTC.